The entry below gives a single T cell receptor beta chain sequence along with its context. Authors' methods: Amplification from reference gene primers served as the basis for estimated nucleated cell counts. TCRdb's table, derived via immunoSEQ multiplex PCR, lists solely in-frame clones and lacks some. That table supplies the V and J calls and clone size; D and trimming were determined from the DNA. The sample records 40,000 to 50,000 clones, around 86% being singletons. V gave up 1 base and J gave up 7 bases; unmatched junction bases: 7. From germline, CDR1 is MNHEY and CDR2 SVGEGT. The CDR3 runs to 14 residues. The sample originates from a study of blood T cell repertoires in COVID-19. The wider study: Acute and convalescent COVID-19 specimens originated in the United States, Italy and Spain. T cells, B-cell-depleted T cells, or PBMCs provided the cDNA or gDNA that served as material.

This TCR was recovered from a man aged 50-60 years with active COVID-19. The V gene is TRBV6-2 or TRBV6-3, the J gene TRBJ2-7; 7 nucleotides align to TRBD2. Specimen: peripheral blood. The DNA for the CDR3 is TGTGCCAGCAGTTACTGGCGCGGGAGAGTGGAGCAGTACTTC. Translating gives CASSYWRGRVEQYF.